This record looks at one T cell receptor beta chain sequence and its context. The data are from a study of blood T cell repertoires in COVID-19. On the study more broadly: Sample material is recorded as cDNA or gDNA derived from T cells, B-cell-depleted T cells, or PBMCs.

As originally analysed: The authors estimated nucleated cell counts from reference gene primer amplification. TCRdb's table, derived via immunoSEQ multiplex PCR, lists solely in-frame clones and lacks some. The DNA gave D and trimming, while V, J and clone size come from that table. The sample includes around 120,000 clones, about three quarters of them seen just once. Trimming left V 5 bases short and J 0 bases short, with 11 bases between. This CDR3 comprises 15 residues. In germline, CDR1 is LGHDT, CDR2 YNNKEL (reference sequence). The material sequenced was peripheral blood. This chain joins TRBV3-1 (or the pseudogene TRBV3-2) and TRBJ1-5; tentatively, D is TRBD1 (5 bases). This TCR derives from a man older than 75 with acute or convalescent COVID-19. CDR3 in DNA: TGTGCCAGCAGCTCCCAGGGAAATAGCAATCAGCCCCAGCATTTT. It specifies CASSSQGNSNQPQHF.